The 17 T cell receptor beta chains listed next were all sequenced from one sample in a study of metastatic and nonmetastatic thyroid tumors. From the PCR reads, TCRdb re-called clones with MiXCR. The profile shows tens of thousands of clones, approximately 24% of them singletons. Patients had received no treatment of any kind before thyroid surgery. The sequenced sample consisted of blood. Receptors originate from a male donor with papillary thyroid cancer or a benign thyroid nodule (not recorded which). Some clones in this sample may be carry-over from other donors' samples.

This clone has just a few counts. The CDR3 sequence: CASSYPGALIRGAYGYTF. Here the CDR3 DNA reads TGTGCCAGCAGTTACCCAGGGGCCCTGATTAGGGGCGCCTATGGCTACACCTTC. The chain uses TRBV6-5 and TRBJ1-2; TRBD1 is a possible D gene (6 bases). The germline gives CDR1 MNHEY, CDR2 SVGAGI. The CDR3 sequence is 18 residues long. With 2 bases removed from V and 4 bases from J, the gap between germline ends came to 23 bases.

This clone came up many times. J is TRBJ1-2 and V is TRBV4-1, with D tentatively TRBD1 (5 bases). V shed 4 bases and J shed 5 bases, with 11 bases lying between them. This CDR3 has 13 amino acids. Germline lookup yields CDR1 MGHRA and CDR2 YSYEKL. The CDR3 reads CASSPWGGYGYTF. The CDR3 DNA sequence: TGCGCCAGCAGCCCGTGGGGGGGATATGGCTACACCTTC.

The chain has TRBV4-2 and TRBJ2-7, with 11 bases matching TRBD2. This CDR3 spans 15 amino acids. Germline CDR1 and CDR2: LGHNA and YNFKEQ. The V segment lost 0 bases and the J segment 2 bases; nucleotides outside the gene matches: 0. CDR3 in DNA: TGTGCCAGCAGCCAAGATAGCGGGGGGGCCTACGAGCAGTACTTC. It specifies CASSQDSGGAYEQYF.

This chain connects TRBV5-1 to TRBJ2-3, with TRBD1 matching over 9 bases. This CDR3 contains 15 residues. Losses at the gene ends were 4 bases for V and 4 bases for J; bases not matched to a gene: 7. Germline V CDR1 and CDR2: SGHRS, YFSETQ. Here the CDR3 reads CASSPGQGYADTQYF. CDR3 coding DNA: TGCGCCAGCAGCCCCGGACAGGGGTACGCAGATACGCAGTATTTT. Supplemented by reference TRBV5-1 and TRBJ2-3, the full variable domain reads KAGVTQTPRYLIKTRGQQVTLSCSPISGHRSVSWYQQTPGQGLQFLFEYFSETQRNKGNFPGRFSGRQFSNSRSEMNVSTLELGDSALYLCASSPGQGYADTQYFGPGTRLTVL.

This clone has a count of ten or more. The V and J genes are TRBV5-1 and TRBJ1-2, with 8 nucleotides matching TRBD1. V was clipped by 4 bases and J by 5 bases; unmatched bases: 16. This CDR3 has 17 residues. The germline V gene has CDR1 SGHRS and CDR2 YFSETQ. CDR3 amino acids: CASSQGTWDRSSYGYTF. The CDR3 nucleotides are TGCGCCAGCAGCCAAGGCACGTGGGACAGGTCTTCATATGGCTACACCTTC.

The sample holds one count of this clone. For the CDR3, the DNA is TGTGCCAGCAGCATGGGTCGGTCCTATGGCTACACCTTC. Protein sequence: CASSMGRSYGYTF. This chain uses TRBV5-8 with TRBJ1-2, with no clear D. CDR3 length: 13 residues. The V end lost 4 bases, the J end lost 4 bases, and 11 bases lay between the germline ends. Germline V CDR1 and CDR2: SGHTS, YDEGEE. The variable domain in full, with the rest retrieved from reference TRBV5-8 and TRBJ1-2, is EAGVTQSPTHLIKTRGQQATLRCSPISGHTSVYWYQQALGLGLQFLLWYDEGEERNRGNFPPRFSGRQFPNYSSELNVNALELEDSALYLCASSMGRSYGYTFGSGTRLTVV.

This clone was detected many times. V gene TRBV7-6 combines with J gene TRBJ2-7; no firm D call. The CDR3 covers 14 residues. Germline loops: CDR1 SGHVS, CDR2 FNYEAQ. Trimming left V 5 bases short and J 0 bases short, with 11 bases between. The CDR3 bases are TGTGCCAGCAGCCCCAGGACGGACTCCTACGAGCAGTACTTC. As protein: CASSPRTDSYEQYF.

V and J are TRBV6-1 and TRBJ1-5; tentatively, D is TRBD1 (6 bases). V was trimmed by 6 bases and J by 6 bases, leaving 18 bases between them. Germline values: CDR1 MNHNS, CDR2 SASEGT. CDR3 size: 15 residues. This chain's CDR3 is CASRDGQWNCQPQHF. CDR3 nucleotide sequence: TGTGCCAGCAGGGACGGACAGTGGAATTGTCAGCCCCAGCATTTT.

This clone has ten or more counts. V gene TRBV6-1 combines with J gene TRBJ2-5, with TRBD2 matching over 9 bases. The V segment lost 3 bases and the J segment 5 bases; nucleotides outside the gene matches: 1. Germline CDR1 MNHNS, CDR2 SASEGT. The CDR3 loop spans 13 amino acids. As DNA, the CDR3 is TGTGCCAGCAGTGAGCTAGCGGGGGAGACCCAGTACTTC. It yields the protein CASSELAGETQYF.

In its sample, this clone was seen a few times. The chain combines TRBV10-3 with TRBJ2-7, with TRBD1 identical over 9 bases. The CDR3 consists of 13 residues. CDR1 and CDR2 (germline): ENHRY, SYGVKD. Trimming cost V 7 bases and J 5 bases; bases outside gene matches: 6. The CDR3 loop is CAINPGQGHEQYF. As DNA, the CDR3 is TGTGCCATCAACCCGGGACAGGGTCACGAGCAGTACTTC.

This clone has a handful of counts. The V and J genes are TRBV11-2 and TRBJ2-7; 8 bases line up with TRBD2. The trim removed 1 base at V and 2 bases at J, leaving 10 bases unmatched. Germline lookup yields CDR1 SGHAT and CDR2 FQNNGV. This CDR3 spans 17 amino acids. CDR3 DNA: TGTGCCAGCAGCTTAGGAGTATCGGGGGGGAACCCCTACGAGCAGTACTTC. It specifies CASSLGVSGGNPYEQYF.

The chain is built from TRBV27 and TRBJ1-6; D possibly corresponds to TRBD1 (5 bases). The CDR3 is 15 residues long. Looked up from germline, CDR1 is MNHEY and CDR2 is SMNVEV (reference sequence). The germline V and J ends were trimmed by 5 bases and 4 bases, with 12 bases remaining between them. CDR3 coding DNA: TGTGCCAGCAGTACCCGGAAGGGGTATAATTCACCCCTCCACTTT. Its protein is CASSTRKGYNSPLHF.

This clone was observed a few times. The chain joins TRBV24-1 to TRBJ1-2; possible D gene TRBD1, 6 bases. Germline V gene sequence: CDR1 KGHDR, CDR2 SFDVKD. V dropped 1 base and J dropped 8 bases, with 10 bases sitting between them. This CDR3 spans 13 amino acids. The CDR3 sequence: CATSDFRGAGYTF. CDR3 coding DNA: TGTGCCACCAGTGATTTCCGGGGGGCAGGCTACACCTTC.

This clone was detected many times. The CDR3 DNA is TGTGCCAGCAGGAGGGTGTCGGATCAGCCCCAGCATTTT. The encoded protein is CASRRVSDQPQHF. The chain joins TRBV28 to TRBJ1-5; the D is unclear. Germline CDR1 and CDR2: MDHEN and SYDVKM. This CDR3 is built from 13 residues. The V and J ends lost 6 bases and 5 bases respectively, with 11 bases between them.

The rearrangement links TRBV5-1 to TRBJ2-7, with 8 bases lining up with TRBD2. Germline CDR1 is SGHRS and CDR2 is YFSETQ. The CDR3 consists of 16 residues. The J segment lost 4 bases and the V segment lost 4 bases, leaving 13 bases of the junction unmatched. CDR3: CASSPSIGRATYEQYF. CDR3 coding DNA: TGCGCCAGCAGCCCTAGTATCGGGAGGGCCACGTACGAGCAGTACTTC.

This clone appeared many times. With a much larger clone just one base away, this may be a read error. Other DNA sequences in the sample encode the same CDR3. The chain links TRBV7-9 to TRBJ2-7, with TRBD2 identical over 12 bases. The CDR3 covers 15 residues. The germline gives CDR1 SEHNR, CDR2 FQNEAQ (reference sequence). CDR3 sequence (DNA): TGCGCCAGCAGCCCGACTAGCGGGAGCTCCTACGAGCAGTACTTC. Its translation is CASSPTSGSSYEQYF.

Ten or more counts support this clone. The V and J genes are TRBV9 and TRBJ2-3; 11 bases map to TRBD2. Germline lookup yields CDR1 SGDLS and CDR2 YYNGEE. The trim removed 0 bases at V and 5 bases at J, leaving 5 bases unmatched. The CDR3 is 16 residues long. The CDR3 loop is CASSVDSGGAGDTQYF. CDR3 sequence (DNA): TGTGCCAGCAGCGTAGATAGCGGGGGGGCCGGAGATACGCAGTATTTT.